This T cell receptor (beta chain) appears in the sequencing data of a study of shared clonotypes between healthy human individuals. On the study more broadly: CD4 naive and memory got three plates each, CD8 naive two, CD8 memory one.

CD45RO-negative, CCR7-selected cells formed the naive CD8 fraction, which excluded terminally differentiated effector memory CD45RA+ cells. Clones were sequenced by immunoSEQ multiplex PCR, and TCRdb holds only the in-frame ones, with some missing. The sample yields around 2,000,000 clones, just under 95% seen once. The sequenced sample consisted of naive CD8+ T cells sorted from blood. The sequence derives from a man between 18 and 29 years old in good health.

In DNA form, the CDR3 reads TGTGCCAGCAGCCCCGGGGGGGAAATGAACACTGAAGCTTTCTTT. It codes for CASSPGGEMNTEAFF. The chain carries TRBV4-2 and TRBJ1-1, with D perhaps matching TRBD1 (5 bases). Trimming pared 4 bases from V and 0 bases from J, leaving 12 bases between. From germline, CDR1 is LGHNA and CDR2 YNFKEQ. This CDR3 has 15 residues.